Listed here are 8 T cell receptor beta chains from one sample, sequenced in a study of T cells in Graves' hyperthyroidism and ophthalmopathy. It was RNA transcripts that yielded the amplified TCR beta CDR3 regions. TCR CDR3 regions were first amplified by RT-PCR with HTBI primers. TCRdb recomputed calls from the multiplex PCR reads with MiXCR, one row per CDR3 protein. Among around 520,000 distinct CDR3 sequences, approximately 25% were seen once, and the ten largest hold about 10%. Sequenced sample: blood. All receptors derive from a woman in her 30s with Graves' ophthalmopathy.

J is TRBJ2-2 and V is TRBV12-3 or TRBV12-4; tentative D call: TRBD1 (6 bases). The CDR3 sequence is 20 residues long. The V end was cut by 0 bases, the J end by 0 bases, with 20 bases between. The CDR3 spells CASSLAGTRLTRSNTGELFF. Here the CDR3 DNA reads TGTGCCAGCAGTTTAGCCGGGACAAGATTAACTCGTTCGAACACCGGGGAGCTGTTTTTT.

This clonotype was seen at least ten times. The rearrangement links TRBV20-1 to TRBJ2-7; no definite D call. CDR1 is DFQATT, CDR2 SNEGSKA, per germline (reference sequence). The length of the CDR3 is 15 residues. V lost 3 bases, J lost 8 bases, and 23 bases lay in between. In nucleotides, the CDR3 is TGCAGTGCTAGCCCGGGCCGTGACCCAGCTGGCAAGCAGTACTTC. Its protein product is CSASPGRDPAGKQYF.

There are a few counts of this clonotype. The rearrangement joins TRBV20-1 to TRBJ1-1; a weak D match, TRBD1 (6 bases). The CDR3 sequence is 13 residues long. Germline CDR1 DFQATT, CDR2 SNEGSKA (reference sequence). Trimming took 6 bases from V and 10 from J, leaving 21 bases between them. The CDR3 region has the DNA TGCAGTGCGCTCAGGGGATCAGGGAAGGGAGCTTTCTTT. Amino acid sequence: CSALRGSGKGAFF.

The gene calls are TRBV12-3 or TRBV12-4 and TRBJ1-1, with D possibly TRBD1 on 5 matching bases. Trimming stripped 6 bases from V and 11 bases from J, with 22 bases between. This CDR3 has 14 residues. The CDR3 is CASRNDSKDLGAFF. CDR3 DNA sequence: TGTGCCAGCAGGAACGACAGCAAGGATCTGGGTGCTTTCTTT.

Regarding this clonotype: It may be a read error: a sequence one base away is much more abundant. The V and J genes are TRBV18 and TRBJ1-1; 8 nucleotides align to TRBD1. The germline gives CDR1 KGHSH, CDR2 LQKENI. With 3 bases clipped from V and 6 bases from J, the junction kept 3 bases outside the gene matches. CDR3 length equals 13 residues. CDR3 region: CASSPDRVAEAFF. The DNA for the CDR3 is TGTGCCAGCTCACCGGACAGGGTAGCTGAAGCTTTCTTT.

The chain is built from TRBV7-8 and TRBJ1-1; TRBD1 aligns across 9 bases. CDR3 length: 18 residues. V lost 5 bases, J lost 4 bases, and 17 bases stayed unmatched. Germline assignment: CDR1 SGHVS and CDR2 FQNEAQ. The CDR3 DNA reads TGTGCCAGCAGCCACACCCCTCGCCCGGACAGGGGCTCCACTGAAGCTTTCTTT. Residues: CASSHTPRPDRGSTEAFF.

The chain employs TRBV25-1 and TRBJ2-4; a weak D match, TRBD1 (5 bases). V gave up 1 base and J gave up 1 base, with 5 bases separating them. The CDR3 is 14 residues long. The germline gives CDR1 MGHDK, CDR2 SYGVNS. The DNA for the CDR3 is TGTGCCAGCAGTGAATCAGGGGCCAAAAACATTCAGTACTTC. Amino acid sequence: CASSESGAKNIQYF.

This chain links TRBV5-1 with TRBJ2-3, with a weak D call TRBD1 (5 bases). V lost 4 bases and J 3 bases, leaving 18 bases between the germline ends. CDR1 is SGHRS and CDR2 is YFSETQ in the germline V gene. The CDR3 runs to 16 residues. CDR3 nucleotide sequence: TGCGCCAGCAGCCGCCGGCAGGGAATGGGTACAGATACGCAGTATTTT. Translated: CASSRRQGMGTDTQYF.